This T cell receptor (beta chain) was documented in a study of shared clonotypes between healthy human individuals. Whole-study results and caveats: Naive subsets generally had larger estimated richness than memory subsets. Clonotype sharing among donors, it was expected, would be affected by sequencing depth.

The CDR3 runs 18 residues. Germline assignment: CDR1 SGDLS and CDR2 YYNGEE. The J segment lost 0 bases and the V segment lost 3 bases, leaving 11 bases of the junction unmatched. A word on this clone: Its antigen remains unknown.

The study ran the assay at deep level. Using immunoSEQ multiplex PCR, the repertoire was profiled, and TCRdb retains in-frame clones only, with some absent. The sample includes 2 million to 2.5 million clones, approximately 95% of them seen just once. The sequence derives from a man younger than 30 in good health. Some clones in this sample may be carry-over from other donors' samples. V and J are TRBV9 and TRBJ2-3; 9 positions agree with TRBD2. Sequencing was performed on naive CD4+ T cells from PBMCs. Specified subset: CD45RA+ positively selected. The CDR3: CASSAAGGGITSTDTQYF. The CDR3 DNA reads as TGTGCCAGCAGCGCCGCGGGAGGGGGTATCACTAGCACAGATACGCAGTATTTT.